These T cell receptor beta chains were read from a single sample in a study of control samples from healthy donors and cancer patients. Method: immunoSEQ multiplex PCR; TCRdb's copy keeps in-frame clones and lacks some. Of 90,000 to 150,000 clones in the sample, approximately 89% were seen once. The specimen sequenced was blood. All receptors come from a woman under 30 in good health. Each CDR3 is given with its conserved first and last residue. A D gene is named only where the DNA matches it firmly. Expanded clones get a size class; other rows say once, few or many, or leave the size out.

TRBD1	TRBV2	.	TRBJ2-1	TGTGCTAGCGGGACAGGGGACAATGAGCAGTTCTTC	CASGTGDNEQFF
.	TRBV11-2	.	TRBJ2-5	TGTGCCAGCAGCTTAGTGTTAGCCCGGACGATCGGCGAGACCCAGTACTTC	CASSLVLARTIGETQYF
.	TRBV7-9	.	TRBJ1-6	TGTGCCAGCAGCACAGACAGAGATAATTCACCCCTCCACTTT	CASSTDRDNSPLHF
.	TRBV27	.	TRBJ2-3	TGTGCCAGCAGTTTACTTCGCACAGATACGCAGTATTTT	CASSLLRTDTQYF
.	TRBV5-1	once	TRBJ2-7	TGCGCCAGCAGCTACCGCCCATCAGGGGCATACGAGCAGTACTTC	CASSYRPSGAYEQYF
TRBD2	TRBV5-4	.	TRBJ2-3	TGTGCCAGCAGCTTGGTAGCGGGAACAGATACGCAGTATTTT	CASSLVAGTDTQYF
.	TRBV5-1	.	TRBJ1-1	TGCGCCAGCAGCTTGGGGGCAGGGGATCGGGCTTTCTTT	CASSLGAGDRAFF
.	TRBV28	.	TRBJ2-3	TGTGCCAGCATGGGGACAGATACGCAGTATTTT	CASMGTDTQYF
.	TRBV10-3	.	TRBJ2-7	TGTGCCACCGGGACGTTCTCCTACGAGCAGTACTTC	CATGTFSYEQYF
.	TRBV4-2	.	TRBJ2-6	TGTGCCAGCACAGGGCCCGGGGCCAACGTCCTGACTTTC	CASTGPGANVLTF
TRBD2	TRBV3-1/TRBV3-2	.	TRBJ2-5	TGTGCCAGCCTCAAGCGGGGGGGCCAAGAGACCCAGTACTTC	CASLKRGGQETQYF
.	TRBV5-1	.	TRBJ1-2	TGCGCCAGCAGCTTGGATGGGGGTAACTATGGCTACACCTTC	CASSLDGGNYGYTF
TRBD2	TRBV12-3/TRBV12-4	.	TRBJ2-5	TGTGCCAGCAGTTCCCTAGCGGTGGAGACCCAGTACTTC	CASSSLAVETQYF
.	TRBV3-1/TRBV3-2	.	TRBJ2-7	TGTGCCAGCAGCCAACTGGGAAGCTACGAGCAGTACTTC	CASSQLGSYEQYF
.	TRBV9	.	TRBJ2-2	TGTGCCAGCAGCGCGCGACTCGACCCTCTCGCCAGGGGCGAGCTGTTTTTT	CASSARLDPLARGELFF
.	TRBV4-3	few	TRBJ2-7	TGCGCCAGCAGCCAAGATAGTGGGAGAGGAGGCGAGCAGTACTTC	CASSQDSGRGGEQYF
.	TRBV28	.	TRBJ2-7	TGTGCCAGCAGCTTCGCGGGGGCGGCCTACGAGCAGTACTTC	CASSFAGAAYEQYF